One TCR beta chain is described in this entry. Its antigen is unidentified. These data belong to a study of identifying expanded T cells in peripheral blood. Study outcomes and limitations: Approximately two-week clone count variance significantly increased as total template count grew.

Healthy donors had no documented immune events, such as infections, while sampled. There are 15 residues in the CDR3. V was shortened by 5 bases and J by 4 bases, with 12 bases between the two germline ends. Per germline, CDR1 MDHEN and CDR2 SYDVKM. Generated by immunoSEQ multiplex PCR, the TCRdb table keeps only in-frame clones and is missing some. The table lists approximately 100,000 clones, 88% of them singletons, with more than 6.5% in the top ten. Sequenced: blood. This chain joins TRBV28 and TRBJ2-6; D tentatively fits TRBD1 or TRBD2 (6 bases each). The sequence was obtained from a person aged 18-69 years in good health. This CDR3 reads CASSTGGGGANVLTF. CDR3 coding DNA: TGTGCCAGCAGTACCGGAGGGGGAGGGGCCAACGTCCTGACTTTC.